These T cell receptor beta chains were read from a single sample in a study of blood T cell repertoires in COVID-19. Assay: immunoSEQ multiplex PCR; the TCRdb copy retains only in-frame clones and omits some. The data contain around 400,000 clones, roughly 92% of them singletons. The sequenced sample consisted of PBMCs or T cells enriched from blood (not recorded which). These receptor sequences come from a woman in her 40s who had been exposed to COVID-19. Both conserved end residues are part of each CDR3. The D gene is left open where the match is weak. Clone size appears in some rows only: once, few, many, or a class for an expanded clone.

NA	TRBV6-5	NA	TRBJ1-5	CASSLIQGLGQPQHF	TGTGCCAGCAGTTTAATACAGGGTTTGGGTCAGCCCCAGCATTTT
NA	TRBV30	NA	TRBJ1-5	CAWSVGVIQPQHF	TGTGCCTGGAGTGTAGGGGTAATTCAGCCCCAGCATTTT
NA	TRBV19	TRBD1	TRBJ2-1	CASKRDRGLYNEQFF	TGTGCCAGTAAAAGGGACAGGGGGCTTTACAATGAGCAGTTCTTC
NA	TRBV19	TRBD1	TRBJ1-1	CASSITGGRGLGTEAFF	TGTGCCAGTAGTATTACCGGGGGTAGGGGGCTAGGCACTGAAGCTTTCTTT
NA	TRBV7-9	NA	TRBJ2-1	CASSLNSRDEQFF	TGTGCCAGCAGCTTAAATAGTCGCGATGAGCAGTTCTTC
NA	TRBV11-1	NA	TRBJ1-1	CASSLAPKNSVMNTEAFF	TGTGCCAGCAGCTTAGCGCCAAAAAACTCCGTGATGAACACTGAAGCTTTCTTT
NA	TRBV21-1	NA	TRBJ2-7	CASSYRDRELAGVWEQYF	TGTGCCAGCAGCTACCGGGACAGGGAACTAGCGGGAGTGTGGGAGCAGTACTTC
NA	TRBV29-1	TRBD1	TRBJ2-7	CSVDGTGSSYEQYF	TGCAGCGTTGACGGGACAGGGTCATCCTACGAGCAGTACTTC
once	TRBV12-5	TRBD2	TRBJ2-7	CASGSPGLVSEQYF	TGTGCTAGTGGTTCCCCGGGACTAGTTTCCGAGCAGTACTTC
NA	TRBV10-1	NA	TRBJ2-5	CASSESRNRGETQYF	TGCGCCAGCAGTGAGTCTAGGAACCGAGGGGAGACCCAGTACTTC
NA	TRBV6-2/TRBV6-3	NA	TRBJ1-6	CASSLQGYSPLHF	TGTGCCAGCAGCTTACAGGGTTATTCACCCCTCCACTTT
NA	TRBV21-1	NA	TRBJ2-1	CASSKGAFSYNEQFF	TGTGCCAGCAGCAAAGGAGCTTTCTCCTACAATGAGCAGTTCTTC
NA	TRBV5-6	NA	TRBJ1-5	CASSLRRGQQPQHF	TGTGCCAGCAGCCTCCGTCGTGGGCAGCAGCCCCAGCATTTT
NA	TRBV21-1	NA	TRBJ1-1	CASEERTEAFF	TGTGCCAGCGAGGAGCGCACTGAAGCTTTCTTT
NA	TRBV6-1	TRBD2	TRBJ2-1	CASSELAGGYNEQFF	TGTGCCAGCAGTGAACTAGCGGGAGGGTACAATGAGCAGTTCTTC
NA	TRBV2	NA	TRBJ2-3	CASSPRGLGDTQYF	TGTGCCAGCAGCCCTAGGGGGTTGGGGGATACGCAGTATTTT
NA	TRBV29-1	NA	TRBJ1-3	CSAQGYGNTIYF	TGCAGCGCACAGGGTTATGGAAACACCATATATTTT
NA	TRBV18	TRBD1	TRBJ2-1	CASSPGGTGLNEQFF	TGTGCCAGCTCACCTGGCGGGACAGGGCTCAATGAGCAGTTCTTC
NA	TRBV19	NA	TRBJ1-1	CASSKPGHPNTEAFF	TGTGCCAGTAGTAAGCCGGGACATCCGAACACTGAAGCTTTCTTT
few	TRBV4-1	TRBD1	TRBJ1-6	CASSQEWVAGGRRNSPLHF	TGCGCCAGCAGCCAAGAATGGGTTGCAGGGGGCAGAAGAAATTCACCCCTCCACTTT
NA	TRBV24-1	NA	TRBJ2-1	CATKAWSNEQFF	TGTGCCACGAAGGCATGGAGCAATGAGCAGTTCTTC
NA	TRBV5-1	TRBD2	TRBJ2-1	CASSRGEGLAGSYNEQFF	TGCGCCAGCAGCCGGGGGGAGGGACTAGCGGGATCCTACAATGAGCAGTTCTTC
NA	TRBV5-1	NA	TRBJ1-4	CASSLAGTNEKLFF	TGCGCCAGCAGCTTGGCGGGGACTAATGAAAAACTGTTTTTT
NA	TRBV18	NA	TRBJ2-2	CASSRRGTNTGELFF	TGTGCCAGCTCACGTCGCGGAACGAACACCGGGGAGCTGTTTTTT
NA	TRBV2	NA	TRBJ1-4	CASSTAGRGSFF	TGTGCCAGCAGTACAGCTGGCCGGGGTTCGTTTTTT
NA	TRBV19	TRBD1	TRBJ1-3	CASSTGQTFTIYF	TGTGCCAGTAGTACGGGACAGACATTCACCATATATTTT
once	TRBV6-2/TRBV6-3	NA	TRBJ1-5	CASSYFQGQAQHF	TGTGCCAGCAGTTACTTCCAGGGTCAGGCCCAGCATTTT
NA	TRBV18	TRBD1	TRBJ2-5	CACSGQGAGETQYF	TGTGCCTGTTCCGGACAGGGGGCTGGCGAGACCCAGTACTTC
NA	TRBV7-3	NA	TRBJ2-5	CASSLHYGETQYF	TGTGCCAGCAGCCTCCACTACGGGGAGACCCAGTACTTC
NA	TRBV7-3	NA	TRBJ1-1	CASSRNGLNTEAFF	TGTGCCAGCAGCCGCAATGGCTTGAACACTGAAGCTTTCTTT
many	TRBV11-3	NA	TRBJ2-1	CASSLDLGGIPFYNEQFF	TGTGCCAGCAGCTTAGATCTCGGCGGGATTCCCTTCTACAATGAGCAGTTCTTC
NA	TRBV5-1	NA	TRBJ1-2	CASSLAGQSYGYTF	TGCGCCAGCAGCTTGGCCGGACAGTCCTATGGCTACACCTTC
NA	TRBV29-1	TRBD1	TRBJ1-2	CSVAGGTDGYTF	TGCAGCGTGGCAGGGGGTACAGATGGCTACACCTTC
NA	TRBV6-1	NA	TRBJ1-2	CASSEGGVEGYTF	TGTGCCAGCAGTGAAGGGGGGGTAGAGGGCTACACCTTC
few	TRBV10-1	NA	TRBJ2-2	CASSELAAGELFF	TGCGCCAGCAGTGAACTAGCCGCCGGGGAGCTGTTTTTT
NA	TRBV18	TRBD1	TRBJ1-1	CASSRQGMNTEAFF	TGTGCCAGCTCCCGACAGGGAATGAACACTGAAGCTTTCTTT
NA	TRBV2	NA	TRBJ1-3	CASKAQGTSSGNTIYF	TGTGCCAGCAAGGCGCAGGGGACAAGCTCTGGAAACACCATATATTTT
NA	TRBV7-9	TRBD1	TRBJ1-5	CASSSRTGDNTQHF	TGTGCCAGCAGCTCCCGGACAGGGGATAACACCCAGCATTTT
NA	TRBV27	NA	TRBJ2-1	CASSLSTGDNEQFF	TGTGCCAGCAGTTTATCGACCGGGGACAATGAGCAGTTCTTC
NA	TRBV24-1	NA	TRBJ1-2	CATSDRDYYGYTF	TGTGCCACCAGTGACCGAGACTACTATGGCTACACCTTC
few	TRBV19	TRBD2	TRBJ2-7	CASKFRAGGFYEQYF	TGTGCCAGTAAGTTCCGGGCGGGGGGATTCTACGAGCAGTACTTC
NA	TRBV5-1	NA	TRBJ2-3	CASSLWRGRDTDTQYF	TGCGCCAGCAGCTTGTGGCGGGGGCGCGACACAGATACGCAGTATTTT
NA	TRBV6-5	TRBD1	TRBJ1-1	CASSYRQGATEAFF	TGTGCCAGCAGTTACAGACAGGGGGCGACTGAAGCTTTCTTT
once	TRBV7-6	NA	TRBJ2-7	CASSLKGNHVDRHYEQYF	TGTGCCAGCAGCTTAAAGGGGAACCATGTGGACAGACACTACGAGCAGTACTTC
NA	TRBV6-4	NA	TRBJ1-2	CASSDSGGNYGYTF	TGTGCCAGCAGTGACTCAGGCGGCAACTATGGCTACACCTTC